This TCR beta chain was found in a study of PD-L1 blockade in urothelial cancer. About the study: Peripheral blood specimens exhibited a median yield of 141,255 T cells.

The time point denotes: pretreatment peripheral blood. Patients yielded 1 to 8 samples each, pretreatment and on-treatment. Unmatched junction bases numbered 5, after V lost 1 base and J lost 4 bases. The CDR3 covers 17 residues. Germline V lookup: CDR1 MRHNA, CDR2 SNTAGT. Each PCR reaction had synthetic TCR analog templates spiked into it. TCRdb keeps only in-frame clones here, not all; method: immunoSEQ multiplex PCR. The top ten clones hold over 8.5% of a sample with tens of thousands of clones, 80% to 85% of them seen once. The TCR originated in a woman in her seventies with urothelial cancer. The V call is TRBV6-4, the J call TRBJ2-1, with 12 bases that match TRBD2. The sequencing here drew on PBMCs, taken around atezolizumab (anti-PD-L1) treatment. This chain's CDR3 is CASSDWSSGRGYNEQFF. The CDR3 bases are TGTGCCAGCAGTGACTGGTCTAGCGGGAGGGGGTACAATGAGCAGTTCTTC.